A selection of T cell receptor beta chains follows, all from one sample in a study of CD8 T cells in ankylosing spondylitis. TCRdb fed the 5' RACE reads into MiXCR, producing one record per CDR3 protein. The sample has approximately 400,000 distinct CDR3 sequences, roughly a quarter seen once; the top ten hold about 0.9%. Sequenced: blood, either unsorted or a sorted T cell fraction (not recorded which). These TCRs come from a male donor with ankylosing spondylitis. Each CDR3 is given without its conserved first and last residue.

J gene	V gene	CDR3 protein
TRBJ2-5	TRBV15	ATSRDSNLGTESLWETQY
TRBJ2-1	TRBV5-1	ASSSTDYNEQF
TRBJ2-1	TRBV6-1	ASSQKDPRNEQF
TRBJ2-7	TRBV20-1	SARDNAYEQY
TRBJ1-1	TRBV7-8	ASSLGFIGDTEAF
TRBJ2-7	TRBV7-9	ASSLRSGPRPYEQY
TRBJ1-1	TRBV5-5	ASLRGGGNTEAF
TRBJ2-3	TRBV29-1	SVTIGGLALQY
TRBJ2-1	TRBV29-1	SEMTSGNEQF
TRBJ1-5	TRBV20-1	SALQGFNQPQH
TRBJ1-5	TRBV2	ASSEVQGAQPQH
TRBJ1-1	TRBV7-9	ASCRVPLNTEAF
TRBJ1-2	TRBV20-1	SARDLPGDGYYGYT
TRBJ1-2	TRBV7-9	ASSLLNGGQPT
TRBJ1-1	TRBV20-1	SARDRRPTEAF
TRBJ1-2	TRBV28	ASYRGPNYGYT
TRBJ2-2	TRBV20-1	SARPTSDRNTGELF
TRBJ1-2	TRBV20-1	SAGGADDPNYGYT
TRBJ1-4	TRBV15	ATSRGLGGNEKLF
TRBJ2-3	TRBV9	ASSVGPNSDTQY
TRBJ2-5	TRBV5-1	ASSLPGTSVNQETQY
TRBJ1-1	TRBV4-1	ASSHPGRRNTEAF
TRBJ2-1	TRBV7-2	ASSSWTVSYNEQF
TRBJ2-5	TRBV6-1	ASSVTSGSSFGTQY
TRBJ2-2	TRBV7-6	ASSAKGAAGVTGELF
TRBJ2-5	TRBV24-1	ATQAASGKGETQY
TRBJ2-5	TRBV6-1	ASSEWGIQETQY
TRBJ1-4	TRBV5-1	ASSPGNFEKLF
TRBJ1-4	TRBV5-1	ASSLAPGQGDEKLF
TRBJ2-3	TRBV7-8	ASSAQIGGRADTQY
TRBJ1-1	TRBV29-1	SVLPALTGGGRTEAF
TRBJ1-5	TRBV21-1	ASSKARGIRNQPQH
TRBJ1-5	TRBV3-1	ASSPGGEEQPQH
TRBJ2-3	TRBV12-3/TRBV12-4	ASSLGDTSTDTQY
TRBJ2-1	TRBV11-2	ASSLDNSGGRGEQF
TRBJ2-1	TRBV5-1	ASSSLAGVSYNEQF
TRBJ2-1	TRBV14	ASSLISGGVELLDEQF
TRBJ1-2	TRBV20-1	SARDPQTGYGYT
TRBJ2-1	TRBV20-1	SAVGNEQF
TRBJ2-5	TRBV12-3/TRBV12-4	ASSTTRTGVFQETQY
TRBJ2-7	TRBV12-3/TRBV12-4	ASNRVAGGEQY
TRBJ2-1	TRBV3-1	ASSPPDPASNEQF
TRBJ2-1	TRBV3-1	ASSQGVALDEQF
TRBJ2-7	TRBV25-1	ASSDDRTGASEQY
TRBJ2-1	TRBV15	ATSRDWGEAYNEQF
TRBJ1-4	TRBV7-9	ASSFRWANEKLF
TRBJ1-1	TRBV5-1	ASTQLDRGDTEAF
TRBJ2-1	TRBV3-1	ASSQDLGQGRGEQF
TRBJ2-2	TRBV20-1	SAREGGAGGGTGELF
TRBJ2-1	TRBV11-2	ASSPLGGRTYNEQF
TRBJ1-5	TRBV6-2/TRBV6-3	ASRDRWGNQPQH
TRBJ2-2	TRBV14	ASSQPQGALTGELF
TRBJ2-4	TRBV12-5	ASGLVSGGQGIQY